This T cell receptor beta chain stems from a study of shared clonotypes between healthy human individuals. Germline lookup yields CDR1 LNHDA and CDR2 SQIVND (reference sequence). The V gene lost 3 bases and the J gene lost 1 base, with 12 bases spanning the gap. The CDR3 contains 15 residues. How the authors handled the data: For the immunoSEQ data, sequences were junction-only without quality scores, so filtering differed. Generated by immunoSEQ multiplex PCR, the TCRdb table keeps only in-frame clones and is missing some. V and J calls and clone size come straight from that table; D and trimming were deduced from the DNA. Among roughly 1,600,000 clones listed, less than 99% were seen once.

V is TRBV19 and J is TRBJ2-5; perhaps TRBD2 as D (5 bases). The sequenced sample consisted of naive CD4+ T cells sorted from blood. Documented subset: CD45RA+ positively selected. This TCR derives from a man aged 25 to 45 in good health. CDR3 residues: CASSIPGIPQETQYF. The CDR3 nucleotides read TGTGCCAGTAGTATTCCCGGGATACCCCAAGAGACCCAGTACTTC. The full variable domain, completed using reference TRBV19 and TRBJ2-5, is DGGITQSPKYLFRKEGQNVTLSCEQNLNHDAMYWYRQDPGQGLRLIYYSQIVNDFQKGDIAEGYSVSREKKESFPLTVTSAQKNPTAFYLCASSIPGIPQETQYFGPGTRLLVL.